This TCR beta chain is from a study of PD-1 blockade in mismatch repair-deficient tumors. The table came from immunoSEQ multiplex PCR; TCRdb's copy has only in-frame clones and leaves some out. The sample lists tens of thousands of clones, around 73% occurring once. With 6 bases clipped from V and 9 bases from J, the junction kept 9 bases outside the gene matches. Germline assignment: CDR1 SGHNT and CDR2 YENEEA. The CDR3 has 13 residues. The clonotype was recovered from an adult with mismatch repair-deficient cancer. The specimen was peripheral blood, collected 4 weeks after starting pembrolizumab. The chain links TRBV11-3 to TRBJ2-3; TRBD2 matches 7 bases. The CDR3 loop is CASRPRTSLTQYF. For the CDR3, the DNA is TGTGCCAGCAGACCCCGGACTAGTTTAACGCAGTATTTT.